This entry features one TCR beta chain sequence. This clone is medium-sized (0.01 to 0.1%) in its sample. What antigen it recognizes has not been identified. Per-base quality was not reported, and no clone a single base away is much larger than it. This sample was taken from a study of T cells in narcolepsy (dated by TCRdb to 2016 to 2019). Study-wide context: Healthy control donors were enrolled in the study alongside patients who had narcolepsy type 1 or type 2 (NT1, NT2). The study used TCR Vbeta sequencing to track clonotypes in blood and CSF while looking for autoreactive T cells in narcolepsy patients that target self-antigens of hypocretin neurons (hypocretin, TRIB2).

General conclusions and limits of the study: According to the report, autoreactive clonotypes were detected serially in the blood of the same patients and of different patients, but not in healthy controls. No sequences matching autoreactive T cell clones were present in some of the blood memory CD4+ repertoires from patients and controls. In plots comparing CSF and blood CD4+ T cell clonotypes from the same patient, HCRT-specific and TRIB2-specific autoreactive clonotypes were highlighted. Numbers of sequenced blood memory CD4+ clonotypes were comparable, averaging approximately 40,000 in patients and approximately 30,000 in controls.

For TCR Vbeta sequencing, memory CD4+ T cells were sorted ex vivo from the peripheral blood of narcolepsy patients and healthy controls. Library generation was performed with the immunoSEQ multiplex PCR assay. TCRdb took this table from immuneACCESS and kept in-frame rearrangements with V and J called. Such tables lack part of the clones; where checked against another copy, unresolved V genes explain under half of the gap, and the rest is unexplained. The sample contains about 34,000 clones, about 81% of them found a single time. Clones ranked in the top ten supply roughly 2.6% of the sample. Sequencing was performed on CD45RA- memory CD4+ T cells from PBMCs. The cell subset or site tag for this specimen amounts to: memory T cells sorted ex vivo from peripheral blood. The receptor's source is a human donor with narcolepsy.

This receptor carries the CDR3 CASSTGPTSTDTQYF. The sequenced DNA: TGTGCCAGTTCTACGGGGCCCACTAGCACAGATACGCAGTATTTT. This sequence uses TRBV6-4 and TRBJ2-3; the D segment may tentatively be TRBD1 or TRBD2, each giving 5 matched bases. Relative to germline, V is 9 bases shorter and J is 0 bases shorter, with 16 bases between their ends. The CDR1 and CDR2 encoded by the germline V gene are MRHNA and SNTAGT. The CDR3 sequence holds 15 residues, the cysteine and phenylalanine included. Of the read, only the CDR3 DNA is kept; its 45 bases are in frame from base 1.